One T cell receptor beta chain is described in this entry. Its antigen is not known. The record originates from a study of shared clonotypes between healthy human individuals. Study in general: Each donor had three CD4 naive, three CD4 memory, two CD8 naive and one CD8 memory plate. Broader study findings: Around 5% of naive CD4 clonotypes were common to a few donors.

Germline V CDR1 and CDR2: SGHRS, YFSETQ. The V and J ends lost 0 bases and 7 bases, in that order; junction bases with no gene match: 7. The CDR3 consists of 15 residues. A CD45RA-negative memory subset and a CD45RA+ naive subset were separated from the CD4+ cells. Sorted subsets were amplified in replicate PCRs using 150 to 250 ng DNA, approximately 30,000 T cell genomes. Sequencing used immunoSEQ multiplex PCR; TCRdb keeps in-frame clones, though not all of them. The repertoire consists of roughly 1,000,000 clones, with around three quarters occurring once and the leading ten covering approximately 0.5%.

This chain links TRBV5-1 with TRBJ1-5; TRBD1 matches at 7 bases. Sample: memory CD4+ T cells from PBMCs. Subset defined: CD45RA-negative fraction. This TCR was sampled from a man younger than 35 in good health. Some clones in this sample may be carry-over from other donors' samples. The CDR3 region is CASSLAPGGEQPQHF. In DNA form, the CDR3 reads TGCGCCAGCAGCTTGGCACCAGGGGGAGAACAGCCCCAGCATTTT.